Below, one TCR beta chain is given with its context. The target antigen is unknown. This sample is part of a study of T cell clonotyping in hematopoietic cell transplantation. CDR3 length: 12 residues. Trimming removed 8 bases at V and 7 bases at J, with 12 bases between. CDR1 MNHEY and CDR2 SMNVEV come from the germline V gene (reference sequence). Study-level findings and limits: Few recipient clonotypes overlapped donors; over 97% were de novo at given depth. Broader posttransplant TCR repertoire diversity was predicted by graft donor and pretransplant recipient Inverse Simpson Index values. Pathologically expanded recipient clonotypes increased progressively from day 30 to day 180 as diversity fell. Cells were unsorted, so CD4 and CD8 contributions were not separated.

Data came from immunoSEQ multiplex PCR; TCRdb stores just in-frame clones and leaves some out. The repertoire has 10,000 to 15,000 clones, 80% to 95% of them found once; the top ten carry 1.2%. The J gene is TRBJ1-5, the V gene TRBV27; D uncertain. The sample consisted of peripheral blood mononuclear cells. This receptor was identified in a man younger than 45 in good health. Some clones in this sample may be carry-over from other donors' samples. The CDR3 is CASGPAGQPQHF. The CDR3 nucleotides are TGTGCCAGCGGGCCCGCGGGACAGCCCCAGCATTTT.